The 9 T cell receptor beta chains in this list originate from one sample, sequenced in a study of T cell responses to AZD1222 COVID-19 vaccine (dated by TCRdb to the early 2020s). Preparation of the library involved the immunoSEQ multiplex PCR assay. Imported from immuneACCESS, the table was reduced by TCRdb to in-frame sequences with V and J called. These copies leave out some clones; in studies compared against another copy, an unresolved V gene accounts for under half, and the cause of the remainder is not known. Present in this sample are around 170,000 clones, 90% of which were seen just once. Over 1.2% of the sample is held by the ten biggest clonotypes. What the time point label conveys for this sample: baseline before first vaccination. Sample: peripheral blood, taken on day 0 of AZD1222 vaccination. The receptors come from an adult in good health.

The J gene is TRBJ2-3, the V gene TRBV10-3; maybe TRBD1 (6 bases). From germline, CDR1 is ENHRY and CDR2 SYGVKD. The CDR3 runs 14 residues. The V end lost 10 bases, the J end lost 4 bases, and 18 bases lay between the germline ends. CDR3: CATEPGTKADTQYF. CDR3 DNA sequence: TGTGCCACCGAACCCGGGACAAAGGCAGATACGCAGTATTTT.

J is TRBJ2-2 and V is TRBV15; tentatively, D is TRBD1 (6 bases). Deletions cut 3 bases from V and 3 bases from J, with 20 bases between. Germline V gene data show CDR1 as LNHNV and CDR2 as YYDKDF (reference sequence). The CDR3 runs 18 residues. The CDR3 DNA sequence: TGTGCCACCAGCAGCAATATAATTAGACAGGATGACACCGGGGAGCTGTTTTTT. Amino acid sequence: CATSSNIIRQDDTGELFF.

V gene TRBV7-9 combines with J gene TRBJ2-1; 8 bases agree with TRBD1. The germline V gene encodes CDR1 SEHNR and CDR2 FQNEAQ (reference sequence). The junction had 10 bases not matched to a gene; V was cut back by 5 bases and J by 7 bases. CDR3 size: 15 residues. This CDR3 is CASSLGQGSMNEQFF. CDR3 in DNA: TGTGCCAGCAGCCTTGGACAGGGTAGCATGAATGAGCAGTTCTTC.

The CDR3 DNA reads TGTGCCAGTAGCGATATGGGGGCGCTAGGGGAAAAACTGTTTTTT. It encodes CASSDMGALGEKLFF. This sequence joins TRBV19 and TRBJ1-4, with TRBD1 as a possible D gene (6 bases). This CDR3 is 15 amino acids long. Per germline, CDR1 LNHDA and CDR2 SQIVND (reference sequence). V was cut by 6 bases and J by 8 bases, with 19 bases left in between.

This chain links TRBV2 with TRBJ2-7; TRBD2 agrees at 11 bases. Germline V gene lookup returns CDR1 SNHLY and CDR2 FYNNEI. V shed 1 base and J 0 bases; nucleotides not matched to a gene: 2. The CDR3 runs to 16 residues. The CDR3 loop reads CASSEGGLADSYEQYF. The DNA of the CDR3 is TGTGCCAGCAGTGAAGGGGGACTAGCGGACTCCTACGAGCAGTACTTC.

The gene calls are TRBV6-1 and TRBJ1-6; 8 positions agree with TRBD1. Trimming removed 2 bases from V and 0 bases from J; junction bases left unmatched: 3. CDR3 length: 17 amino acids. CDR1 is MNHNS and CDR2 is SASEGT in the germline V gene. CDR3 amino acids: CASSEFGTGSYNSPLHF. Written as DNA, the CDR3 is TGTGCCAGCAGTGAATTCGGGACAGGCTCCTATAATTCACCCCTCCACTTT.

For the CDR3, the DNA is TGTGCCAGCAGCCAAGAGGTCGTTGGGTGGAATGAGCAGTTCTTC. Protein: CASSQEVVGWNEQFF. The V call is TRBV4-2, the J call TRBJ2-1; D gene uncertain. CDR1 is LGHNA and CDR2 is YNFKEQ in the germline V gene. The length of the CDR3 is 15 residues. V lost 0 bases and J lost 7, with 13 bases in between.

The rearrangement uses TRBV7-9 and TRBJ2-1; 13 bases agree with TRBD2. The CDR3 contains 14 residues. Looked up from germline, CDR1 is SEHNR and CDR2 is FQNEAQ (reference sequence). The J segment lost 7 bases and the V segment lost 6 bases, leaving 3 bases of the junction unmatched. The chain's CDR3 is CASRGLAGANEQFF. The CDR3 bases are TGTGCCAGCAGAGGACTAGCGGGGGCAAATGAGCAGTTCTTC.

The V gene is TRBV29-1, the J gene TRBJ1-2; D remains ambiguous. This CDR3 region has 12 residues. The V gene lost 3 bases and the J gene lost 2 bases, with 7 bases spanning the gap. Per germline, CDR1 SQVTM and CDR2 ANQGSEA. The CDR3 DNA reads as TGCAGCGTTGACCCTTTGAACTATGGCTACACCTTC. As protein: CSVDPLNYGYTF.